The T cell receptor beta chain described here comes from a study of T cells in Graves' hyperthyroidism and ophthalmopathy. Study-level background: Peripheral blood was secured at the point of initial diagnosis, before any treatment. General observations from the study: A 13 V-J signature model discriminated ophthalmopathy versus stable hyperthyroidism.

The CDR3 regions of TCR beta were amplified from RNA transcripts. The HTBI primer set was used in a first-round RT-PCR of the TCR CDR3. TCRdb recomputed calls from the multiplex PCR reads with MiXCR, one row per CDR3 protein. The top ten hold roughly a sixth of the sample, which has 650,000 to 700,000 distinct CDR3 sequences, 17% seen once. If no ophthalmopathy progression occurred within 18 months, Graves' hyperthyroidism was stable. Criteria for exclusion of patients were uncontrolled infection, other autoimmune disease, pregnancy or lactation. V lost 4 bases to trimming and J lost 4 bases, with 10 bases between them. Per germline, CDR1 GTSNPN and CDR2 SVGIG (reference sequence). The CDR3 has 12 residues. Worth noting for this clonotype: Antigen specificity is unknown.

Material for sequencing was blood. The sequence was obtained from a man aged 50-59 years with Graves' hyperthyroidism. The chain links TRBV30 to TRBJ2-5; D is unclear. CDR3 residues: CAWNVRRETQYF. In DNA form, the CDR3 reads TGTGCCTGGAACGTGAGGCGAGAGACCCAGTACTTC. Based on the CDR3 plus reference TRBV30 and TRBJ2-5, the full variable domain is SQTIHQWPATLVQPVGSPLSLECTVEGTSNPNLYWYRQAAGRGLQLLFYSVGIGQISSEVPQNLSASRPQDRQFILSSKKLLLSDSGFYLCAWNVRRETQYFGPGTRLLVL.